This T cell receptor beta chain was captured by sequencing in a study of blood T cell repertoires in COVID-19. Study-wide background: Sources were T cells, B-cell-depleted T cells, or PBMCs; the material itself was cDNA or gDNA.

Clones were read by immunoSEQ multiplex PCR, and TCRdb kept only the in-frame ones, dropping some. The sample lists 200,000 to 250,000 clones; under 90% were seen once. With 5 bases clipped from V and 0 bases from J, the junction kept 4 bases outside the gene matches. The CDR3 is made up of 15 amino acids. The germline V gene has CDR1 SEHNR and CDR2 FQNEAQ (reference sequence). Cohorts were assigned according to the clinical history that participants reported. The chain combines TRBV7-9 with TRBJ1-3, with 7 bases aligning to TRBD1. Sequences were obtained from PBMCs or T cells enriched from blood (not recorded which). The sequence was obtained from a man aged 60 to 75 who had recovered from COVID-19. CDR3 loop: CASSIGQASGNTIYF. CDR3 DNA sequence: TGTGCCAGCAGCATTGGACAGGCCTCTGGAAACACCATATATTTT. The full variable domain, completed using reference TRBV7-9 and TRBJ1-3, is DTGVSQNPRHKITKRGQNVTFRCDPISEHNRLYWYRQTLGQGPEFLTYFQNEAQLEKSRLLSDRFSAERPKGSFSTLEIQRTEQGDSAMYLCASSIGQASGNTIYFGEGSWLTVV.